The 26 T cell receptor beta chains in this list originate from one sample, sequenced in a study of CD8+CD57+ T cells in acquired aplastic anemia. Genomic DNA served as template for TCR beta VDJ and CDR3 profiling. TCRdb re-derived calls from the reads in MiXCR, one entry per CDR3 protein. In the table there are roughly 130,000 distinct CDR3 sequences, around 48% of which are singletons. The sequenced sample consisted of sorted CD4+, CD8+, or CD8+CD57+ T cells (not recorded which) from PBMCs. These receptors were taken from a human donor in good health, serving as a control.

In its sample, this clonotype was seen many times. This chain joins TRBV20-1 and TRBJ2-5; 7 nucleotides match TRBD2. The CDR3 covers 15 residues. V was pared by 0 bases and J by 0 bases, with 4 bases of the junction left unmatched. Germline CDR1 reads DFQATT; CDR2 reads SNEGSKA (reference sequence). The CDR3 is CSARDPGTNQETQYF. The CDR3 region has the DNA TGCAGTGCTAGAGACCCCGGGACTAACCAAGAGACCCAGTACTTC.

The rearrangement uses TRBV9 and TRBJ1-2, with a possible D match to TRBD1 (6 bases). Germline CDR1 SGDLS, CDR2 YYNGEE. Trimming stripped 4 bases from V and 6 bases from J, with 10 bases between. This CDR3 is 12 amino acids long. CDR3 region: CASSQQGDGYTF. The DNA of the CDR3 is TGTGCCAGCAGCCAACAGGGAGATGGCTACACCTTC.

This clonotype was seen at least ten times. This chain links TRBV6-5 with TRBJ1-5, with a tentative D call TRBD1 (5 bases). The CDR3 is 14 amino acids. V shed 2 bases and J shed 5 bases, with 10 bases lying between them. Germline lookup yields CDR1 MNHEY and CDR2 SVGAGI. The CDR3, as DNA: TGTGCCAGCAGTTACCGGGAAGGGGATCAGCCCCAGCATTTT. As protein: CASSYREGDQPQHF.

This chain joins TRBV20-1 and TRBJ1-5; 9 bases match TRBD1. The V gene's germline CDR1 is DFQATT and CDR2 SNEGSKA (reference sequence). Trimming removed 6 bases from V and 2 bases from J; junction bases left unmatched: 2. The CDR3 is 13 residues long. CDR3: CSADRGGNQPQHF. The CDR3 DNA sequence: TGCAGTGCCGACAGGGGGGGCAATCAGCCCCAGCATTTT.

V and J are TRBV2 and TRBJ1-6; 8 positions match TRBD1. CDR3 size: 13 residues. Germline CDR1 reads SNHLY; CDR2 reads FYNNEI. The J segment lost 10 bases and the V segment lost 7 bases, leaving 6 bases of the junction unmatched. The chain's CDR3 is CASNRQGRSPLHF. Written as DNA, the CDR3 is TGTGCCAGCAACCGACAGGGGCGATCACCCCTCCACTTT.

This clonotype is medium-sized (0.01 to 0.1%) within its sample. The chain links TRBV10-1 to TRBJ1-6; a possible D gene is TRBD1 (5 bases). V was pared by 6 bases and J by 6 bases, with 9 bases between. The CDR3 totals 13 residues. In germline, CDR1 is WNHNN, CDR2 SYGVQD (reference sequence). CDR3 sequence: CASRSRVNSPLHF. As DNA, the CDR3 is TGCGCCAGCAGATCCAGGGTTAATTCACCCCTCCACTTT.

This rearrangement joins TRBV6-1 to TRBJ2-1; 11 bases fit TRBD2. Trimming at V came to 11 bases and at J to 0 bases, leaving 6 bases not matched to a gene. CDR1 and CDR2 from the germline V gene are MNHNS and SASEGT. The CDR3 spans 15 residues. The CDR3 loop is CAGSSGGFSYNEQFF. The CDR3 DNA follows: TGTGCCGGCTCTAGCGGGGGGTTCTCCTACAATGAGCAGTTCTTC.

The chain employs TRBV20-1 and TRBJ2-7, with 8 bases fitting TRBD1. Germline CDR1 and CDR2: DFQATT and SNEGSKA (reference sequence). With 6 bases clipped from V and 2 bases from J, the junction kept 6 bases outside the gene matches. CDR3 length equals 13 residues. This chain's CDR3 is CSARTGQAYEQYF. The CDR3 coding sequence is TGCAGTGCAAGAACGGGACAGGCCTACGAGCAGTACTTC.

The chain recombines TRBV29-1 with TRBJ1-2; D perhaps matches TRBD1 (5 bases). The CDR3 totals 14 residues. From germline, CDR1 is SQVTM and CDR2 ANQGSEA. V was pared by 2 bases and J by 0 bases, with 10 bases between. CDR3 DNA: TGCAGCGTTGAACAAGGACAATCTAACTATGGCTACACCTTC. Translating it yields CSVEQGQSNYGYTF.

Points on this clonotype: A much more abundant neighbour one base away suggests this may be a read error. This rearrangement joins TRBV2 to TRBJ2-3; either TRBD1 or TRBD2 may supply D (5 bases each). Trimming removed 2 bases at V and 6 bases at J, with 27 bases between. Germline loops: CDR1 SNHLY, CDR2 FYNNEI. The CDR3 runs to 19 residues. The CDR3 nucleotides are TGTGCCAGCAGTGAAATGGGGGTACCCTCCTCGGCGTGGTCGGATACGCAGTATTTT. Translating gives CASSEMGVPSSAWSDTQYF. The complete variable domain, with remaining parts taken from reference TRBV2 and TRBJ2-3, reads EPEVTQTPSHQVTQMGQEVILRCVPISNHLYFYWYRQILGQKVEFLVSFYNNEISEKSEIFDDQFSVERPDGSNFTLKIRSTKLEDSAMYFCASSEMGVPSSAWSDTQYFGPGTRLTVL.

In its sample, this clonotype was seen many times. The V gene is TRBV11-1, the J gene TRBJ2-3; 9 bases are shared with TRBD1. This CDR3 is 15 amino acids long. The V and J ends lost 5 bases and 4 bases, in that order; junction bases with no gene match: 7. Germline V gene sequence: CDR1 SGHAT, CDR2 FQDESV (reference sequence). CDR3 nucleotides: TGTGCCAGCAGCCCGGGACAGGGAGCTGCAGATACGCAGTATTTT. Protein product: CASSPGQGAADTQYF.

In its sample, this clonotype was seen many times. The genes are TRBV13 and TRBJ2-2, with D unresolved. The V gene lost 5 bases and the J gene lost 4 bases, with 8 bases spanning the gap. The length of the CDR3 is 13 residues. Germline V CDR1 and CDR2: PRHDT, FYEKMQ (reference sequence). CDR3 protein: CASSPRITGELFF. CDR3 in DNA: TGTGCCAGCAGCCCCCGCATCACCGGGGAGCTGTTTTTT.

The sample holds one count of this clonotype. The J gene is TRBJ2-3, the V gene TRBV7-3; TRBD2 matches at 14 bases. Unmatched junction bases numbered 10, after V lost 1 base and J lost 4 bases. CDR3 length: 19 amino acids. Germline V CDR1 and CDR2: SGHTA, FQGTGA. The CDR3 DNA is TGTGCCAGCAGCTTAATGTCGACTAGCGGGGGGGCCGTCGCAGATACGCAGTATTTT. Translating gives CASSLMSTSGGAVADTQYF. The full variable domain, in which reference TRBV7-3 and TRBJ2-3 provide the parts outside the CDR3, is GAGVSQTPSNKVTEKGKYVELRCDPISGHTALYWYRQSLGQGPEFLIYFQGTGAADDSGLPNDRFFAVRPEGSVSTLKIQRTERGDSAVYLCASSLMSTSGGAVADTQYFGPGTRLTVL.

V is TRBV29-1 and J is TRBJ2-1, with a tentative D call TRBD1 (6 bases). This CDR3 has 17 residues. Trimming took 4 bases from V and 1 from J, leaving 20 bases between them. The V gene's germline CDR1 is SQVTM and CDR2 ANQGSEA. CDR3 amino acids: CSVVLGTRRGSYNEQFF. In nucleotides, the CDR3 is TGCAGCGTTGTACTAGGGACAAGAAGAGGGTCCTACAATGAGCAGTTCTTC.

The CDR3 is CASSPRVTNTEAFF. Written as DNA, the CDR3 is TGTGCCAGCAGCCCCAGGGTCACGAACACTGAAGCTTTCTTT. The chain has TRBV2 and TRBJ1-1; a weak D match, TRBD1 (5 bases). There are 14 residues in the CDR3. Trimming took off 6 bases at V and 1 base at J, with 12 bases between the two ends. The germline V gene encodes CDR1 SNHLY and CDR2 FYNNEI.

This chain connects TRBV10-3 to TRBJ2-3; 13 bases line up with TRBD2. The CDR3 runs 15 residues. V lost 5 bases, J lost 4 bases, and 3 bases stayed unmatched. Looked up from germline, CDR1 is ENHRY and CDR2 is SYGVKD. CDR3 nucleotides: TGTGCCATCAGTACTAGCGGGGGGGAGGCAGATACGCAGTATTTT. This encodes CAISTSGGEADTQYF.

This clonotype occurred many times. The chain is built from TRBV20-1 and TRBJ1-2; D is unresolved. CDR1 DFQATT and CDR2 SNEGSKA come from the germline V gene (reference sequence). The CDR3 totals 15 residues. V was pared by 3 bases and J by 4 bases, with 18 bases between. CDR3: CSARGIGSSLYGYTF. The CDR3 DNA follows: TGCAGTGCTAGGGGGATCGGGAGCTCACTCTATGGCTACACCTTC.

This clonotype showed up many times. This chain links TRBV12-3 or TRBV12-4 with TRBJ2-5; 9 bases are a match to TRBD2. Trimming removed 7 bases from V and 7 bases from J; junction bases left unmatched: 13. This CDR3 has 15 residues. In DNA, the CDR3 is TGTGCCAGCACCGCGATAGCGGGGGTGCTGGGGACCCAGTACTTC. Protein product: CASTAIAGVLGTQYF.

This clonotype was observed at least ten times. The chain has TRBV25-1 and TRBJ2-1; 10 bases match TRBD1. The germline V gene encodes CDR1 MGHDK and CDR2 SYGVNS. This CDR3 contains 13 residues. The V segment lost 8 bases and the J segment 10 bases; nucleotides outside the gene matches: 8. The DNA of the CDR3 is TGTGCCAGCGGCCGGGACAGGGGATCGGAGCAGTTCTTC. This encodes CASGRDRGSEQFF.

The chain links TRBV20-1 to TRBJ1-2; D is unclear. The ends were cut back, 1 base at V and 2 bases at J, with 11 bases in the middle. Germline V CDR1 and CDR2: DFQATT, SNEGSKA (reference sequence). The CDR3 covers 14 residues. The CDR3 reads CSARALGGNYGYTF. As DNA, the CDR3 is TGCAGTGCTAGAGCCCTTGGCGGGAACTATGGCTACACCTTC.

V gene TRBV19 combines with J gene TRBJ1-2; 12 bases fit TRBD1. J lost 2 bases, V lost 5 bases, and 3 bases had no gene match. The germline gives CDR1 LNHDA, CDR2 SQIVND (reference sequence). The CDR3 runs 15 residues. CDR3 coding DNA: TGTGCCAGTAGTGTTGGGACAGGGGGCAACTATGGCTACACCTTC. Translation: CASSVGTGGNYGYTF.

This chain joins TRBV29-1 and TRBJ2-7, with D perhaps TRBD2 (6 bases). Per the germline V gene, CDR1 is SQVTM and CDR2 is ANQGSEA. Trimming took off 6 bases at V and 6 bases at J, with 18 bases between the two ends. This CDR3 has 13 amino acids. CDR3 loop: CSVFSGHRTEQYF. CDR3 DNA sequence: TGCAGCGTGTTTAGCGGACATAGGACCGAGCAGTACTTC.

V gene TRBV25-1 combines with J gene TRBJ1-3, with D unclear. V was pared by 6 bases and J by 0 bases, with 12 bases between. CDR3 length equals 15 residues. CDR1 is MGHDK and CDR2 is SYGVNS in the germline V gene. CDR3 amino acids: CASSGRKNSGNTIYF. The CDR3 nucleotides are TGTGCCAGCAGCGGCAGGAAAAACTCTGGAAACACCATATATTTT.

The sample holds many counts of this clonotype. This CDR3 reads CASSSAHRGARGGYTF. In DNA form, the CDR3 reads TGTGCCAGCAGTTCCGCCCATAGGGGCGCCCGGGGAGGCTACACCTTC. The rearrangement links TRBV12-3 or TRBV12-4 to TRBJ1-2, with D possibly matching TRBD1 (5 bases). This CDR3 has 16 amino acids. V dropped 4 bases and J dropped 8 bases, with 23 bases sitting between them.

This clonotype was detected ten times or more. The chain joins TRBV18 to TRBJ2-7; D is unclear. This CDR3 has 13 residues. V lost 2 bases, J lost 1 base, and 6 bases lay in between. Germline values: CDR1 KGHSH, CDR2 LQKENI. CDR3 nucleotide sequence: TGTGCCAGCTCACCAGACTCTTCCTACGAGCAGTACTTC. It is translated as CASSPDSSYEQYF.

The chain couples TRBV24-1 to TRBJ2-2, with 8 bases identical to TRBD1. The CDR3 is 16 amino acids. Looked up from germline, CDR1 is KGHDR and CDR2 is SFDVKD. V was clipped by 10 bases and J by 0 bases; unmatched bases: 9. CDR3 in DNA: TGTGCCACGGGACAGGCGGCGTTCTCGAACACCGGGGAGCTGTTTTTT. As protein: CATGQAAFSNTGELFF.